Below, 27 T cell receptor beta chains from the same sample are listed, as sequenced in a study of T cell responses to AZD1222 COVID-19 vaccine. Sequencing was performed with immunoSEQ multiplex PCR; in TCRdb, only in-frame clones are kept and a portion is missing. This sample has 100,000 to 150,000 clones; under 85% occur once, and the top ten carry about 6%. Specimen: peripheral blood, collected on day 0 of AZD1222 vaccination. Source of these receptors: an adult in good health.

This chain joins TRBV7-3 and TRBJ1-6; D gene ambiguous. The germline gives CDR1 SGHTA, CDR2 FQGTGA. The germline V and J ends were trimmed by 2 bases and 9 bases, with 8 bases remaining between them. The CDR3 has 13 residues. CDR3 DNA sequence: TGTGCCAGCAGCTTAGTCGCGGGTTCACCCCTCCACTTT. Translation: CASSLVAGSPLHF.

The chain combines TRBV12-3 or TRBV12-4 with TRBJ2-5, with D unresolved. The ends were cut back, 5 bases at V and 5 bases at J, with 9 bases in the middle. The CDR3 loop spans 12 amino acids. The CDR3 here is CASSRKGETQYF. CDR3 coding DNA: TGTGCCAGCAGTCGCAAAGGGGAGACCCAGTACTTC.

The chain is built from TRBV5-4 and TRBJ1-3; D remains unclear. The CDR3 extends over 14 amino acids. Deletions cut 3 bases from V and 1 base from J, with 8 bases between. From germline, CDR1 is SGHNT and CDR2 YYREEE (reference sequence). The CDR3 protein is CASSSQLSGNTIYF. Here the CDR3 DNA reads TGTGCCAGCAGCTCACAATTATCTGGAAACACCATATATTTT.

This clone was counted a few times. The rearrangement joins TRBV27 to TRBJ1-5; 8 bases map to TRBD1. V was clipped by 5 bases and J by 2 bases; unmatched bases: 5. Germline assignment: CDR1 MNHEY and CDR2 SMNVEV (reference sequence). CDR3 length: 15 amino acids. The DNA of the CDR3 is TGTGCCAGCAGTGAACAGGGGGGACGCAATCAGCCCCAGCATTTT. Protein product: CASSEQGGRNQPQHF.

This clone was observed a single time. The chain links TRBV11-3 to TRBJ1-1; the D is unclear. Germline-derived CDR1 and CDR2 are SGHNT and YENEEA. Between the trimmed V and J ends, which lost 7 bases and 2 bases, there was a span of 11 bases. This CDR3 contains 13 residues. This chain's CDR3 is CASKRTVNTEAFF. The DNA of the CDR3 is TGTGCCAGCAAAAGGACGGTTAACACTGAAGCTTTCTTT.

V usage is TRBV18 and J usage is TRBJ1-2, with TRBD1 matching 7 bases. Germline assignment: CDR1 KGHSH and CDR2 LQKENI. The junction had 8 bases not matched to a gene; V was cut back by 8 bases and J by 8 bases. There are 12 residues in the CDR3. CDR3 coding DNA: TGTGCCAGCGAGCCAGGGGGGTACGGCTACACCTTC. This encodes CASEPGGYGYTF.

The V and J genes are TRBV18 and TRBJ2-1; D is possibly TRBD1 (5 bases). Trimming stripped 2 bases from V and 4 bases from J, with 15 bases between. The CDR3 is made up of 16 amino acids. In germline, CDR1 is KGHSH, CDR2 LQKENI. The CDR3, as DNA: TGTGCCAGCTCACCATCAGGCGGCCAGGGTTACAATGAGCAGTTCTTC. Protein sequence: CASSPSGGQGYNEQFF.

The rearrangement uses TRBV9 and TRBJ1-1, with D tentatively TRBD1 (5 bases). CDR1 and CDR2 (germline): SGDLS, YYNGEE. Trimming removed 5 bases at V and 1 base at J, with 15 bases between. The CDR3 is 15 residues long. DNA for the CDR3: TGTGCCAGCAGTCTCCTAAGACAGACGAACACTGAAGCTTTCTTT. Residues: CASSLLRQTNTEAFF.

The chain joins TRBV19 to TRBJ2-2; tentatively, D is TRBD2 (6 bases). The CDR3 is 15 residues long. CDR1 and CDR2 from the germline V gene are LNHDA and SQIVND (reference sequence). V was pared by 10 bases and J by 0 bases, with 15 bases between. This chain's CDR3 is CATAGRTANTGELFF. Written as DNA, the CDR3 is TGTGCCACCGCGGGGAGGACCGCGAACACCGGGGAGCTGTTTTTT.

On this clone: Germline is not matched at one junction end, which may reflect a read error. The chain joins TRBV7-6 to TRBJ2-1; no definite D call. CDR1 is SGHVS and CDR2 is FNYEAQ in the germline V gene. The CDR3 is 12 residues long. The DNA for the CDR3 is TGTGCCAGCAGCTTGAACGGTAATGAGCAGCTCTTC. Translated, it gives CASSLNGNEQLF.

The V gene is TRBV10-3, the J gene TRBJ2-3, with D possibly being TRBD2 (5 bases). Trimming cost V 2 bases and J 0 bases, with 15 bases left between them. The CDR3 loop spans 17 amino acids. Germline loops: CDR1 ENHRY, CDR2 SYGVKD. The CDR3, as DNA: TGTGCCATCAGTGAGCCCCAACTAGGTTCTAGCACAGATACGCAGTATTTT. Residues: CAISEPQLGSSTDTQYF.

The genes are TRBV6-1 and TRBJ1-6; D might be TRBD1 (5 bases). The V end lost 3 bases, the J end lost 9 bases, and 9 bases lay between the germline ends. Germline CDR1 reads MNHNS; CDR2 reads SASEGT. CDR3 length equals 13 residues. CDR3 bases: TGTGCCAGCAGTGACAGGGAGGTTTCACCCCTCCACTTT. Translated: CASSDREVSPLHF.

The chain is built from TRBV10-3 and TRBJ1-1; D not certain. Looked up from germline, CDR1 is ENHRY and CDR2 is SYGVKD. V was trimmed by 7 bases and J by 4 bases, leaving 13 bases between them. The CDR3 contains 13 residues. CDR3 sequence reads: CAITLTEATEAFF. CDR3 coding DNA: TGTGCCATCACGTTAACAGAAGCCACTGAAGCTTTCTTT.

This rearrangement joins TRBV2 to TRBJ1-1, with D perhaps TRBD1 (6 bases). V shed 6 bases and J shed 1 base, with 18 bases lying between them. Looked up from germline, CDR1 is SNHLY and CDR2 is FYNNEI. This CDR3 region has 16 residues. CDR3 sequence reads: CASRESQGGGNTEAFF. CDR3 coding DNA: TGTGCCAGCAGAGAATCCCAGGGAGGGGGGAACACTGAAGCTTTCTTT.

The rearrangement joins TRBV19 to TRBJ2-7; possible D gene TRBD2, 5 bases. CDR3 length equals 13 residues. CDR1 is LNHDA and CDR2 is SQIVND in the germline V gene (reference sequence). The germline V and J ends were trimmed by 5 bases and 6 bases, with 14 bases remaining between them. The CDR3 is CASSVRAAAEQYF. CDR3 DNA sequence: TGTGCCAGTAGTGTGCGGGCGGCTGCCGAGCAGTACTTC.

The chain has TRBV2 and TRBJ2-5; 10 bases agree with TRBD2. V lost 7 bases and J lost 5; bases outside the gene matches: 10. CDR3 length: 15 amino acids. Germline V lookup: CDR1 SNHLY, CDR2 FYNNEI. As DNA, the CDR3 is TGTGCCAGCAACTGGGGGGCGACTAGCGGGGAGACCCAGTACTTC. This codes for CASNWGATSGETQYF.

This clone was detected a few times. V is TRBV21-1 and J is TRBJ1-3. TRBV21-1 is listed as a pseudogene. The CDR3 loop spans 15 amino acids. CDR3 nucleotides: TGTGCCAGCAGCAAAGCGCTCACTGTTGGAAACACCATATATTTT. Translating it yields CASSKALTVGNTIYF.

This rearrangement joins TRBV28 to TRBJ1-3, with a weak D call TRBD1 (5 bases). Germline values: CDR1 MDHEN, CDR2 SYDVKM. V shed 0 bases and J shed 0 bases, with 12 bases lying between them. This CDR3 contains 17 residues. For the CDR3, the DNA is TGTGCCAGCAGTTTATGGACGGGGGGAAGCTCTGGAAACACCATATATTTT. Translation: CASSLWTGGSSGNTIYF.

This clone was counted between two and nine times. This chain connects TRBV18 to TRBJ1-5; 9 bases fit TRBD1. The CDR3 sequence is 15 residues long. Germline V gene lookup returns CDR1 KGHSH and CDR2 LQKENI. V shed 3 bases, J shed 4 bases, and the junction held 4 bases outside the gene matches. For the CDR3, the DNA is TGTGCCAGCTCACCCGGGACAGGGCTAAATCAGCCCCAGCATTTT. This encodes CASSPGTGLNQPQHF.

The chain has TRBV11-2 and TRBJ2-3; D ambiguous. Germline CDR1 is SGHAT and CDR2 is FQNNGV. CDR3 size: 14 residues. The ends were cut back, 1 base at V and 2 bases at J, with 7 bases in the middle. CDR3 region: CASSLGSDTDTQYF. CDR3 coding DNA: TGTGCCAGCAGCTTAGGATCTGACACAGATACGCAGTATTTT.

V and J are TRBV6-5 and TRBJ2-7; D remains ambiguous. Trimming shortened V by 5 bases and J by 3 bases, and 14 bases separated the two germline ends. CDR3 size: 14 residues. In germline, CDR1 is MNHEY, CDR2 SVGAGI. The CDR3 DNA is TGTGCCAGCAGTATCTCAGCCCCTCTCTACGAGCAGTACTTC. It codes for CASSISAPLYEQYF.

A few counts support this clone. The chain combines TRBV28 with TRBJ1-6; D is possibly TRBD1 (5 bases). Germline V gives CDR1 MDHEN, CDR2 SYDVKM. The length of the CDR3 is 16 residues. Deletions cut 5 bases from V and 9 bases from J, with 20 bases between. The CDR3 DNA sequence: TGTGCCAGCAGTCCCAATTGGGGGGTTGGCGGTTCACCCCTCCACTTT. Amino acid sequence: CASSPNWGVGGSPLHF. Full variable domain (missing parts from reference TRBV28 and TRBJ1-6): DVKVTQSSRYLVKRTGEKVFLECVQDMDHENMFWYRQDPGLGLRLIYFSYDVKMKEKGDIPEGYSVSREKKERFSLILESASTNQTSMYLCASSPNWGVGGSPLHFGNGTRLTVT.

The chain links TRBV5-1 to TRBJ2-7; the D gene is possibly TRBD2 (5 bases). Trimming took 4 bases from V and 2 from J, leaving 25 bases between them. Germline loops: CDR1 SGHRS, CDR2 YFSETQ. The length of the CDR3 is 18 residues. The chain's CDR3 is CASSRSGSAQIGAYEQYF. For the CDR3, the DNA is TGCGCCAGCAGCCGATCCGGGTCTGCCCAAATCGGGGCCTACGAGCAGTACTTC.

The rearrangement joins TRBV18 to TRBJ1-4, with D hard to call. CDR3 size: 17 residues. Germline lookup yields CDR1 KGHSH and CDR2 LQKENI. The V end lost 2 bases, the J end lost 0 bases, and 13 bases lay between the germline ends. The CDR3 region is CASSPILGEATNEKLFF. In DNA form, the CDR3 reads TGTGCCAGCTCACCAATTCTGGGCGAGGCAACTAATGAAAAACTGTTTTTT.

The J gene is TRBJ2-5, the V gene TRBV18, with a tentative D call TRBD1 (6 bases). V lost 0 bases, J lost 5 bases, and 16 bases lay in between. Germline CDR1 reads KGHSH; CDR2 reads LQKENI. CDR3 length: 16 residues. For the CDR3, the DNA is TGTGCCAGCTCACCACCAGAACAGGGAAAAGGGGAGACCCAGTACTTC. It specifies CASSPPEQGKGETQYF.

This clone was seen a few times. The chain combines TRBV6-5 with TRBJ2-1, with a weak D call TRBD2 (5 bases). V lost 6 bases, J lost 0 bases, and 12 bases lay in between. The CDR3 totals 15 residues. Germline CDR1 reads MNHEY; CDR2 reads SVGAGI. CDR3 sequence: CASSSDLSSYNEQFF. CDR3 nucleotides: TGTGCCAGCAGCTCGGACTTGAGCTCCTACAATGAGCAGTTCTTC.

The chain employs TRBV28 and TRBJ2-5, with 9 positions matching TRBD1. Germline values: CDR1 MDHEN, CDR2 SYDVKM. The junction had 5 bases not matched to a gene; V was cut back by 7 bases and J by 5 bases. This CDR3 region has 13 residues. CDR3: CASMGQGRETQYF. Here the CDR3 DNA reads TGTGCCAGCATGGGACAGGGAAGGGAGACCCAGTACTTC.